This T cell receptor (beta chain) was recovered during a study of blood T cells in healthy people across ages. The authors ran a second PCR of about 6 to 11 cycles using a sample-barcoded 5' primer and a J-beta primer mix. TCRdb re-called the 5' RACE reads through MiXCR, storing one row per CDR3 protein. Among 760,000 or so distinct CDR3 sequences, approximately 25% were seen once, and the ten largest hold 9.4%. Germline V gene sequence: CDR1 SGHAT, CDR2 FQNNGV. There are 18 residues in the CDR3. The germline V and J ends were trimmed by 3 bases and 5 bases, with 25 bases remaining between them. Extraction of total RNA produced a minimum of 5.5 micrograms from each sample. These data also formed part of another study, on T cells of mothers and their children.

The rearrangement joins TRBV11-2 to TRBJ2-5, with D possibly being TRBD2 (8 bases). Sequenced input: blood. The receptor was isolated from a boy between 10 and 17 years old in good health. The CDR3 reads CASSFPTSAGGFLETQYF. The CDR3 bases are TGTGCCAGCAGCTTCCCGACTAGCGCAGGGGGATTTCTTGAGACCCAGTACTTC. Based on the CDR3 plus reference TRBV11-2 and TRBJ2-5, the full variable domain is EAGVAQSPRYKIIEKRQSVAFWCNPISGHATLYWYQQILGQGPKLLIQFQNNGVVDDSQLPKDRFSAERLKGVDSTLKIQPAKLEDSAVYLCASSFPTSAGGFLETQYFGPGTRLLVL.